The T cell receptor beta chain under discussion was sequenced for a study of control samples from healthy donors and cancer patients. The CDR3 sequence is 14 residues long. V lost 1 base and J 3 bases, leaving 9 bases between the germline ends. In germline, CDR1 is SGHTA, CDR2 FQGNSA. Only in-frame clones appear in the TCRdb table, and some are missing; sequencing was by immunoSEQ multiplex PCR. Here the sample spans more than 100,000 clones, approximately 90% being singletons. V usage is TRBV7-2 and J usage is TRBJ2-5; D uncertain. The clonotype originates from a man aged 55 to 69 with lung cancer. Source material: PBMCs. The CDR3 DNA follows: TGTGCCAGCAGCTTAGGGCTCCAGAAAGAGACCCAGTACTTC. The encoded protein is CASSLGLQKETQYF.